This TCR beta chain was recorded in a study of cytomegalovirus exposure and HLA in healthy donors. Study observations and caveats: Earlier analysis yielded a pattern in which most TCR beta V segments were productive about 90% or about 30% of the time. Listed as cytomegalovirus-associated were 164 TCR beta chains.

PCR amplification relied on 60 Vbeta primers (plus 13 Jbeta primers). Assay used: immunoSEQ multiplex PCR; TCRdb lists only in-frame clones, some missing. The sample has 150,000 or so clones; around three quarters are singletons. Notes on this clone: Its specificity is unknown.

Trimming removed 6 bases at V and 2 bases at J, with 13 bases between. CDR3 size: 14 residues. Germline CDR1 reads MNHEY; CDR2 reads SVGAGI. This chain uses TRBV6-5 with TRBJ1-2; TRBD1 might be the D (6 bases). The receptor comes from a woman aged 60-70 years in good health and CMV-seropositive. Material for sequencing was PBMCs. The CDR3 is CASRRGQLNYGYTF. DNA of the CDR3: TGTGCCAGCAGACGCGGACAGTTAAACTATGGCTACACCTTC.